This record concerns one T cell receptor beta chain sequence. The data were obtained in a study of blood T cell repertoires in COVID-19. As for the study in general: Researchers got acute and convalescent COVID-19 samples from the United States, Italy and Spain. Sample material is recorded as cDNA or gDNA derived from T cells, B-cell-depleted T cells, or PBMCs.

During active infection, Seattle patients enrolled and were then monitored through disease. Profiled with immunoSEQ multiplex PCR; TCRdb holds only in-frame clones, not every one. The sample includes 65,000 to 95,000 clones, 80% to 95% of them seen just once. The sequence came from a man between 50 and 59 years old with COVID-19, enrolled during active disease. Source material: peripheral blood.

The CDR3 DNA is TGTGCCAGCAGCCCGGGACTAGCGGGAAGGCCAGATACGCAGTATTTT. As protein: CASSPGLAGRPDTQYF. The chain uses TRBV4-2 and TRBJ2-3; 13 bases map to TRBD2. The CDR3 runs to 16 residues. The germline V gene encodes CDR1 LGHNA and CDR2 YNFKEQ. J was trimmed by 4 bases and V by 4 bases; bases with no gene match: 5.